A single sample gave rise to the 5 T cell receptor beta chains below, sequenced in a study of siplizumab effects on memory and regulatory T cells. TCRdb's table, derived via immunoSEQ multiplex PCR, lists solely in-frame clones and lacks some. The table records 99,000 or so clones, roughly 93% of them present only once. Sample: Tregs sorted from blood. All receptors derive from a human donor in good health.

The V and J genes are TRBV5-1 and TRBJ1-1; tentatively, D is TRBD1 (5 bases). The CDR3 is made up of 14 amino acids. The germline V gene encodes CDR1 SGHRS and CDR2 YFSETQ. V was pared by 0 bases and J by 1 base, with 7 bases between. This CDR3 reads CASSLAGWNTEAFF. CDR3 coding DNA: TGCGCCAGCAGCTTGGCAGGGTGGAACACTGAAGCTTTCTTT.

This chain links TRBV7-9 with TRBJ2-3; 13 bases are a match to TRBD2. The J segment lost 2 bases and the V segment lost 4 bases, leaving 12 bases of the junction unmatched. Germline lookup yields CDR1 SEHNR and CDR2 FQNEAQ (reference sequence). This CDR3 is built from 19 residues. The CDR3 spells CASSSSPGTSGILTDTQYF. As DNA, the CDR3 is TGTGCCAGCAGCTCCTCCCCCGGGACTAGCGGGATACTCACAGATACGCAGTATTTT.

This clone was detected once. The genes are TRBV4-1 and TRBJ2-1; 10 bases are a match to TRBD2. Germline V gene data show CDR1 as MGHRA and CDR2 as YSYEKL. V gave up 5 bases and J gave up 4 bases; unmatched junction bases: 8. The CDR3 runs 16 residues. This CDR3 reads CASSKASGGGYNEQFF. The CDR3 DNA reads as TGCGCCAGCAGCAAGGCCAGCGGGGGGGGATACAATGAGCAGTTCTTC.

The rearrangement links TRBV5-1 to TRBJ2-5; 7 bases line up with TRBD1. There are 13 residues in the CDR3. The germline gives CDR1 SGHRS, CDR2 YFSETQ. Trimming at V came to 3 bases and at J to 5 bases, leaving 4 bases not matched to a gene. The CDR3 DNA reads TGCGCCAGCAGCTCGACAGGGTGGGAGACCCAGTACTTC. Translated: CASSSTGWETQYF. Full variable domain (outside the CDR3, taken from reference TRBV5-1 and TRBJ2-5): KAGVTQTPRYLIKTRGQQVTLSCSPISGHRSVSWYQQTPGQGLQFLFEYFSETQRNKGNFPGRFSGRQFSNSRSEMNVSTLELGDSALYLCASSSTGWETQYFGPGTRLLVL.

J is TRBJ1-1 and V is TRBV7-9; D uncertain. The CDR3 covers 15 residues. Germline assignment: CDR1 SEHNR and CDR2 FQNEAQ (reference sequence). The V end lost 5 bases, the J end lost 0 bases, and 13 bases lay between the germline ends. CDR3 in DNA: TGTGCCAGCAGCCGAGATGGGCGGATGAACACTGAAGCTTTCTTT. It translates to CASSRDGRMNTEAFF.